Listed below are T cell receptor beta chains from one sample, sequenced in a study of blood T cell repertoires in COVID-19. The assay was immunoSEQ multiplex PCR, and TCRdb's table has in-frame clones only and misses some. Of about 95,000 clones listed, around 80% are singletons. The sequenced material came from peripheral blood. The receptor set was obtained from a human donor in a cohort sampled during active COVID-19. CDR3s include the opening cysteine and the closing phenylalanine or tryptophan. Fields, in order: CDR3 length, clone size, J gene, D gene, V gene, CDR3 protein, CDR3 DNA. The D gene is left open where the match is weak. The size field is filled for only some rows; it gives once, few, many or a size class.

16	-	TRBJ2-6	TRBD1	TRBV11-2	CASSKAGGAGANVLTF	TGTGCCAGCAGCAAGGCAGGGGGAGCTGGGGCCAACGTCCTGACTTTC
15	-	TRBJ1-2	-	TRBV4-3	CASSQESGSNYGYTF	TGCGCCAGCAGCCAAGAAAGCGGGTCTAACTATGGCTACACCTTC
15	-	TRBJ2-5	TRBD2	TRBV9	CASSVTSGGRQTQYF	TGTGCCAGCAGCGTAACTAGCGGGGGCCGGCAGACCCAGTACTTC
12	few	TRBJ2-2	-	TRBV13	CASSPYRGELFF	TGTGCCAGCAGCCCTTATCGCGGGGAGCTGTTTTTT
16	-	TRBJ1-1	TRBD1	TRBV3-1/TRBV3-2	CASSHRDSLSNTEAFF	TGTGCCAGCAGCCACCGGGACAGCCTTAGTAACACTGAAGCTTTCTTT
14	once	TRBJ2-5	-	TRBV4-3	CASSQNRAQETQYF	TGCGCCAGCAGCCAAAACAGGGCCCAAGAGACCCAGTACTTC
14	-	TRBJ1-2	TRBD1	TRBV29-1	CSVERAGGAYGYTF	TGCAGCGTTGAGAGGGCAGGGGGCGCCTATGGCTACACCTTC
15	-	TRBJ2-5	TRBD1	TRBV11-2	CASSLGPTGVETQYF	TGTGCCAGCAGCTTAGGTCCGACAGGGGTTGAGACCCAGTACTTC
15	once	TRBJ2-7	TRBD2	TRBV11-2	CASSLVAGGGYEQYF	TGTGCCAGCAGCTTAGTAGCGGGAGGGGGGTACGAGCAGTACTTC
15	-	TRBJ1-1	TRBD1	TRBV5-1	CASTPRQGADTEAFF	TGCGCCAGCACCCCCCGACAGGGGGCGGACACTGAAGCTTTCTTT
15	-	TRBJ2-2	TRBD2	TRBV14	CASSPPGLAGGELFF	TGTGCCAGCAGCCCTCCGGGACTAGCGGGGGGGGAGCTGTTTTTT
15	-	TRBJ1-2	-	TRBV6-1	CASSEGVAGFGGYTF	TGTGCCAGCAGTGAAGGGGTCGCAGGGTTTGGTGGCTACACCTTC
13	-	TRBJ1-2	-	TRBV6-4	CASREQQGGGYTF	TGTGCCAGCAGAGAACAACAAGGAGGCGGCTACACCTTC
14	once	TRBJ2-1	-	TRBV6-5	CASSKGLREGEQFF	TGTGCCAGCAGTAAGGGACTTCGAGAGGGTGAGCAGTTCTTC
16	-	TRBJ2-1	-	TRBV24-1	CATSDLHLVATNEQFF	TGTGCCACCAGTGATTTGCATTTGGTAGCGACGAATGAGCAGTTCTTC
12	-	TRBJ1-2	TRBD1	TRBV10-3	CAISEQGHGYTF	TGTGCCATCAGTGAACAGGGGCATGGCTACACCTTC
14	-	TRBJ1-2	-	TRBV6-1	CASSEDLTVYGYTF	TGTGCCAGCAGTGAAGATTTGACAGTCTATGGCTACACCTTC
16	-	TRBJ2-3	-	TRBV4-3	CASSQAAGQGRDTQYF	TGCGCCAGCAGCCAGGCCGCGGGCCAGGGGAGAGATACGCAGTATTTT
15	-	TRBJ2-1	TRBD2	TRBV6-5	CASTRLAVSYNEQFF	TGTGCCAGCACAAGACTAGCGGTCTCCTACAATGAGCAGTTCTTC
17	-	TRBJ2-1	TRBD2	TRBV5-6	CASSLGGGVNSYNEQFF	TGTGCCAGCAGCTTGGGCGGGGGGGTAAACTCGTACAATGAGCAGTTCTTC
17	-	TRBJ2-2	TRBD2	TRBV7-9	CASSLGFLAGITGELFF	TGTGCCAGCAGCTTAGGCTTCCTAGCGGGAATCACCGGGGAGCTGTTTTTT
12	-	TRBJ1-2	-	TRBV29-1	CSVVSSLRGYTF	TGCAGCGTTGTGTCTTCCCTGCGTGGCTACACCTTC
16	-	TRBJ1-4	-	TRBV4-1	CASSQDLSQGGEKLFF	TGCGCCAGCAGCCAAGATCTTTCCCAGGGTGGTGAAAAACTGTTTTTT
20	-	TRBJ1-1	-	TRBV3-1/TRBV3-2	CASSQGEGKASFYTNTEAFF	TGTGCCAGCAGCCAAGGTGAGGGCAAGGCCAGCTTCTACACGAACACTGAAGCTTTCTTT
16	-	TRBJ2-7	TRBD1	TRBV27	CASSQTGRISSYEQYF	TGTGCCAGCAGTCAGACAGGGCGGATCAGCTCCTACGAGCAGTACTTC
16	-	TRBJ2-3	-	TRBV11-2	CASSFGLGGRTDTQYF	TGTGCCAGCAGCTTTGGGTTAGGAGGACGCACAGATACGCAGTATTTT
15	-	TRBJ1-2	-	TRBV27	CASSISQGLYYGYTF	TGTGCCAGCAGCATATCGCAGGGACTTTACTATGGCTACACCTTC
12	-	TRBJ1-1	-	TRBV7-3	CASSLNEGEAFF	TGTGCCAGCAGCTTAAATGAGGGAGAAGCTTTCTTT
16	-	TRBJ2-3	-	TRBV10-3	CATRRGGERVTDTQYF	TGTGCCACCAGGAGGGGGGGAGAACGGGTCACAGATACGCAGTATTTT
15	once	TRBJ2-1	-	TRBV14	CASSQGQLVGNEQFF	TGTGCCAGCAGCCAAGGACAACTAGTGGGCAATGAGCAGTTCTTC
15	-	TRBJ2-7	-	TRBV27	CASSLSHDRRYEQYF	TGTGCCAGCAGTTTATCACACGACAGGCGCTACGAGCAGTACTTC
14	-	TRBJ1-1	-	TRBV6-1	CASSEAGGLTEAFF	TGTGCCAGCAGTGAAGCGGGAGGGCTCACTGAAGCTTTCTTT
17	few	TRBJ2-7	-	TRBV6-6	CASSPFMAGSGLDEQYF	TGTGCCAGCAGTCCATTCATGGCAGGGTCGGGTTTGGACGAGCAGTACTTC
17	-	TRBJ2-1	TRBD2	TRBV11-3	CASSSGVTSGAPNEQFF	TGTGCCAGCAGCTCAGGGGTTACTAGCGGGGCCCCCAATGAGCAGTTCTTC
15	-	TRBJ2-1	TRBD2	TRBV6-6	CASSLGLAKISEQFF	TGTGCCAGCAGTTTGGGACTAGCAAAGATTAGTGAGCAGTTCTTC
15	-	TRBJ2-5	TRBD1	TRBV24-1	CATSDSTGGVGTQYF	TGTGCCACCAGTGATTCTACAGGGGGCGTTGGGACCCAGTACTTC
15	-	TRBJ1-6	-	TRBV28	CASRPSGTYNSPLHF	TGTGCCAGCAGACCTTCCGGGACCTATAATTCACCCCTCCACTTT
14	-	TRBJ1-5	-	TRBV7-9	CASSLTGTYQPQHF	TGTGCCAGCAGCTTAACCGGGACTTATCAGCCCCAGCATTTT
15	-	TRBJ1-2	TRBD1	TRBV29-1	CSVESGGLANYGYTF	TGCAGCGTTGAGTCAGGGGGCCTCGCTAACTATGGCTACACCTTC
13	-	TRBJ1-2	-	TRBV27	CASSFFAGNGYTF	TGTGCCAGCAGTTTTTTTGCAGGGAATGGCTACACCTTC
15	-	TRBJ2-5	TRBD2	TRBV6-5	CASRTERGGRETQYF	TGTGCCAGCAGGACCGAGCGGGGGGGCCGGGAGACCCAGTACTTC
17	-	TRBJ2-1	TRBD2	TRBV10-1	CASTVSGIPSSYNEQFF	TGCGCCAGCACAGTTAGCGGGATCCCCTCCTCCTACAATGAGCAGTTCTTC
12	once	TRBJ2-3	-	TRBV7-2	CASSPPADTQYF	TGTGCCAGCAGCCCTCCGGCAGATACGCAGTATTTT
18	once	TRBJ1-2	TRBD1	TRBV18	CASSPQSGQGVVSYGYTF	TGTGCCAGCTCACCTCAGAGTGGACAGGGGGTTGTTAGCTATGGCTACACCTTC
16	-	TRBJ1-1	-	TRBV9	CASSPQVDSRGTEAFF	TGTGCCAGCAGCCCGCAAGTGGACAGTCGGGGCACTGAAGCTTTCTTT